This T cell receptor beta chain was sequenced during a study of metastatic and nonmetastatic thyroid tumors. TCRdb re-clonotyped the PCR reads through MiXCR. The sample includes under 25,000 clones, roughly 16% of them seen just once. This clone was observed at least ten times. The target antigen is unknown. General study points: A significant increase in TCR beta diversity was reportedly seen in malignant thyroid tumors relative to benign nodules, in blood and tumor.

Among the patients, none had received any treatment before thyroid surgery. Sequencing was done on a sample of blood. The receptor's source is a female donor with papillary thyroid cancer or a benign thyroid nodule (not recorded which). Some clones in this sample may be carry-over from other donors' samples.

The DNA for the CDR3 is TGTGCCAGCAGTTTAATCTTTGCGGGAGGGCGTCTAGGAGAGACCCAGTACTTC. Its translation is CASSLIFAGGRLGETQYF. The rearrangement links TRBV27 to TRBJ2-5; 9 nucleotides match TRBD2. CDR1 and CDR2 from the germline V gene are MNHEY and SMNVEV (reference sequence). The CDR3 contains 18 residues. V lost 2 bases, J lost 4 bases, and 14 bases stayed unmatched.